The clone carrying this TCR beta chain was observed a handful of times. The antigen is undetermined. These data originate in a study of cytomegalovirus exposure and HLA in healthy donors. Study-level points and caveats: A list of approximately 150 TCR beta chains associated with cytomegalovirus was given.

Trimming shortened V by 2 bases and J by 5 bases, and 10 bases separated the two germline ends. Germline V gene lookup returns CDR1 SGHRS and CDR2 YFSETQ. The CDR3 runs to 13 residues. The PCR contained 60 Vbeta and 13 Jbeta primers. Assay: immunoSEQ multiplex PCR; the TCRdb copy retains only in-frame clones and omits some. This table has about 43,000 clones, approximately 47% appearing once. J is TRBJ2-5 and V is TRBV5-1, with a possible D match to TRBD2 (6 bases). The sequenced sample consisted of PBMCs. This receptor was obtained from a man aged 55 to 69 in good health and CMV-seronegative. Here the CDR3 reads CASSFGGTETQYF. CDR3 DNA: TGCGCCAGCAGCTTCGGCGGGACGGAGACCCAGTACTTC.